Reported below is one T cell receptor (beta chain). The junction and the germline gene differ at one end; a read error may be behind it. Researchers took RNA transcripts and amplified TCR beta CDR3 regions from them. RT-PCR with HTBI primers came first, then second-round multiplex PCR. TCRdb reprocessed the multiplex PCR reads via MiXCR and lists one record per CDR3 protein. The top ten clones hold approximately 7.7% of a sample with about 620,000 distinct CDR3 sequences, 20% to 25% of them seen once. This record belongs to a study of Graves' ophthalmopathy and Graves' hyperthyroidism. Germline V gene lookup returns CDR1 SGHRS and CDR2 YFSETQ. The length of the CDR3 is 15 residues.

The TCR comes from a woman aged 18-30 years with stable Graves' hyperthyroidism. Some clones in this sample may be carry-over from other donors' samples. This rearrangement joins TRBV5-1 to TRBJ1-1; 8 nucleotides match TRBD1. Sequenced: peripheral blood. Here the CDR3 reads CTSSLVTGANTEAFF. The CDR3 region has the DNA TGCACCAGCAGCTTGGTGACAGGGGCGAACACTGAAGCTTTCTTT.